The 18 T cell receptor beta chains below were found in one sample sequenced in a study of T cells in Graves' hyperthyroidism and ophthalmopathy. TCR beta CDR3 regions were amplified from RNA. Primed by the HTBI set, a first-round RT-PCR was run on the TCR CDR3. TCRdb recomputed calls from the multiplex PCR reads with MiXCR, one row per CDR3 protein. The sample contains roughly 570,000 distinct CDR3 sequences, about half of which appear only once. The sample consisted of peripheral blood or thyroid tissue (not recorded which). These receptors were taken from a woman aged 18-30 years with Graves' hyperthyroidism.

This clonotype was recorded once. J is TRBJ2-1 and V is TRBV2; no reliable D call. The CDR3 extends over 12 amino acids. V lost 7 bases, J lost 9 bases, and 13 bases lay in between. Germline V gives CDR1 SNHLY, CDR2 FYNNEI. CDR3 bases: TGTGCCAGCATCCGAACCCCCGGTGAGCAGTTCTTC. Translating gives CASIRTPGEQFF.

For this clonotype: With a much larger clone just one base away, this may be a read error. The rearrangement joins TRBV19 to TRBJ1-2; 9 bases match TRBD1. J was trimmed by 3 bases and V by 7 bases; bases with no gene match: 12. The CDR3 totals 16 residues. Germline V CDR1 and CDR2: LNHDA, SQIVND (reference sequence). The CDR3 region is CASNTPSRDRDYGYTF. The CDR3 DNA reads TGTGCCAGTAACACCCCAAGTCGGGACAGGGACTATGGCTACACCTTC. Full variable domain (rest looked up from reference TRBV19 and TRBJ1-2): DGGITQSPKYLFRKEGQNVTLSCEQNLNHDAMYWYRQDPGQGLRLIYYSQIVNDFQKGDIAEGYSVSREKKESFPLTVTSAQKNPTAFYLCASNTPSRDRDYGYTFGSGTRLTVV.

This clonotype was picked up one time. The chain carries TRBV5-1 and TRBJ1-2; TRBD1 aligns across 10 bases. Germline V lookup: CDR1 SGHRS, CDR2 YFSETQ. J was trimmed by 6 bases and V by 4 bases; bases with no gene match: 6. The CDR3 has 14 amino acids. The CDR3 region is CASSPWGTGDGYTF. The DNA of the CDR3 is TGCGCCAGCAGCCCCTGGGGGACAGGGGATGGCTACACCTTC.

This clonotype came up many times. This chain uses TRBV12-3 or TRBV12-4 with TRBJ2-7, with 9 bases matching TRBD2. The CDR3 has 16 residues. After removal of 6 bases from V and 3 bases from J, the junction contained 12 bases not matched to a gene. The CDR3 here is CASSPDGVSGSYEQYF. CDR3 sequence (DNA): TGTGCCAGCAGCCCTGACGGGGTTAGCGGGAGCTACGAGCAGTACTTC.

This sequence joins TRBV12-3 or TRBV12-4 and TRBJ2-7; possible D gene TRBD2, 6 bases. The CDR3 runs 15 residues. V was pared by 6 bases and J by 2 bases, with 17 bases between. The CDR3 here is CASSVREAAAYEQYF. The CDR3, as DNA: TGTGCCAGCAGCGTGAGGGAGGCCGCCGCCTACGAGCAGTACTTC.

This clonotype has ten or more counts. The genes are TRBV20-1 and TRBJ2-5, with 8 positions matching TRBD1. Germline loops: CDR1 DFQATT, CDR2 SNEGSKA (reference sequence). The CDR3 has 15 residues. J lost 4 bases, V lost 3 bases, and 10 bases had no gene match. The CDR3 DNA reads as TGCAGTGCTAGGGCGGCCAGGGGGCTTGGAGAGACCCAGTACTTC. Protein product: CSARAARGLGETQYF.

As concerns this clonotype: The DNA is omitted, as the CDR3 cannot be located on it reliably, and the CDR3 follows TCRdb's listing. This chain links TRBV15 with TRBJ2-2. Germline CDR1 is LNHNV and CDR2 is YYDKDF (reference sequence). The CDR3 is 14 amino acids in total, end residues counted. The CDR3 sequence: CATSRKVGQGSCFF.

CDR3 in amino acids: CASRDRGTSTDTQYF. DNA for the CDR3: TGTGCCAGTCGTGATCGTGGAACCAGCACAGATACGCAGTATTTT. This sequence joins TRBV19 and TRBJ2-3, with D uncertain. CDR3 length equals 15 residues. Germline assignment: CDR1 LNHDA and CDR2 SQIVND (reference sequence). Trimming left V 8 bases short and J 0 bases short, with 15 bases between.

A few counts support this clonotype. The V and J genes are TRBV2 and TRBJ1-3, with D unresolved. Germline values: CDR1 SNHLY, CDR2 FYNNEI. Trimming pared 2 bases from V and 0 bases from J, leaving 5 bases between. The CDR3 sequence is 14 residues long. CDR3 protein: CASSELSSGNTIYF. The CDR3 DNA follows: TGTGCCAGCAGTGAATTGTCCTCTGGAAACACCATATATTTT.

There are many counts of this clonotype. V and J are TRBV6-6 and TRBJ2-7; TRBD2 is a possible D gene (6 bases). The CDR3 runs to 13 residues. Germline V lookup: CDR1 MNHNY, CDR2 SVGAGI (reference sequence). The V gene lost 6 bases and the J gene lost 2 bases, with 11 bases spanning the gap. As DNA, the CDR3 is TGTGCCAGCAGCCGGGGGACGACCTACGAGCAGTACTTC. Its translation: CASSRGTTYEQYF.

This clonotype has a count of ten or more. V and J are TRBV2 and TRBJ1-2; TRBD1 agrees at 8 bases. The ends lost 4 bases at V and 6 bases at J; junction bases unmatched: 10. The germline V gene encodes CDR1 SNHLY and CDR2 FYNNEI. This CDR3 region has 15 residues. The chain's CDR3 is CASSVGRTGIDGYTF. Here the CDR3 DNA reads TGTGCCAGCAGTGTTGGACGGACAGGGATTGATGGCTACACCTTC.

This clonotype was seen more than once but under ten times. The chain employs TRBV5-4 and TRBJ1-6, with D unclear. The CDR3 loop spans 11 amino acids. The germline V and J ends were trimmed by 8 bases and 2 bases, with 2 bases remaining between them. CDR1 and CDR2 (germline): SGHNT, YYREEE (reference sequence). As DNA, the CDR3 is TGTGCCAGTGCCTATAATTCACCCCTCCACTTT. This translates into CASAYNSPLHF.

This clonotype was recorded at least ten times. The gene calls are TRBV5-6 and TRBJ1-2; 12 nucleotides agree with TRBD1. Germline CDR1 SGHDT, CDR2 YYEEEE. This CDR3 has 15 residues. Unmatched junction bases numbered 8, after V lost 3 bases and J lost 8 bases. The CDR3 region has the DNA TGTGCCAGCAGCTCCCCGGGACAGGGGGCGCGGGGCTACACCTTC. Its protein is CASSSPGQGARGYTF.

This rearrangement joins TRBV6-1 to TRBJ2-2, with D hard to call. This CDR3 comprises 12 residues. CDR1 is MNHNS and CDR2 is SASEGT in the germline V gene. The V end was cut by 0 bases, the J end by 8 bases, with 4 bases between. The CDR3 spells CASSEAQGELFF. The CDR3 region has the DNA TGTGCCAGCAGTGAAGCCCAAGGGGAGCTGTTTTTT.

A few counts support this clonotype. This rearrangement joins TRBV27 to TRBJ2-7; 11 bases map to TRBD2. Trimming at V came to 2 bases and at J to 7 bases, leaving 4 bases not matched to a gene. Germline assignment: CDR1 MNHEY and CDR2 SMNVEV (reference sequence). This CDR3 comprises 14 residues. The CDR3 DNA reads as TGTGCCAGCAGTTTAATAGCGGGAGGGAGGGAGCAGTACTTC. Its protein is CASSLIAGGREQYF.

The V call is TRBV2, the J call TRBJ1-1, with D perhaps TRBD1 (5 bases). The germline V and J ends were trimmed by 5 bases and 4 bases, with 11 bases remaining between them. Germline V CDR1 and CDR2: SNHLY, FYNNEI. This CDR3 has 13 residues. The DNA for the CDR3 is TGTGCCAGCAGTCCCGAGGGGTTCACTGAAGCTTTCTTT. It specifies CASSPEGFTEAFF.

This clonotype has only a few counts. This sequence joins TRBV20-1 and TRBJ2-2; perhaps TRBD2 as D (6 bases). In germline, CDR1 is DFQATT, CDR2 SNEGSKA (reference sequence). Trimming took off 0 bases at V and 5 bases at J, with 13 bases between the two ends. The CDR3 totals 15 residues. The CDR3 sequence: CSARDFRGGTGELFF. DNA of the CDR3: TGCAGTGCTAGAGATTTCCGTGGGGGGACCGGGGAGCTGTTTTTT.

This chain connects TRBV29-1 to TRBJ2-2, with 10 positions matching TRBD2. Germline CDR1 and CDR2: SQVTM and ANQGSEA. CDR3 length equals 16 residues. V lost 1 base and J lost 5; bases outside the gene matches: 7. The CDR3 region is CSVEGEGTSDTGELFF. The CDR3 nucleotides are TGCAGCGTTGAAGGCGAGGGGACTAGCGATACCGGGGAGCTGTTTTTT.